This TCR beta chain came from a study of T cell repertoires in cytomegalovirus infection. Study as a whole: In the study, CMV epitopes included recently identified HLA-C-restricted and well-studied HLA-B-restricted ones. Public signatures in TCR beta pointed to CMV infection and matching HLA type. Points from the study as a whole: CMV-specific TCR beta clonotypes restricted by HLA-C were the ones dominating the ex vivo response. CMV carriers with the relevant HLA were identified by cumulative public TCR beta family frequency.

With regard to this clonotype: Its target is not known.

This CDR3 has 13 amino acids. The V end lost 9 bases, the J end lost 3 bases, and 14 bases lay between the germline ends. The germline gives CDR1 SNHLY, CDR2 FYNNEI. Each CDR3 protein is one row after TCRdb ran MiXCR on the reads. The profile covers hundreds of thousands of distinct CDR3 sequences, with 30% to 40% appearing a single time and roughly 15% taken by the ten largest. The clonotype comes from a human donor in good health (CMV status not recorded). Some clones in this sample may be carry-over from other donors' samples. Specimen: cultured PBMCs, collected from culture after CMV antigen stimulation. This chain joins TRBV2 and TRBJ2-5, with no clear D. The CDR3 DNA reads TGTGCCAGGGAAGACTCAAACGAAGAGACCCAGTACTTC. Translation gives CAREDSNEETQYF. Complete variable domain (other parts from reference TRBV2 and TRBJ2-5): EPEVTQTPSHQVTQMGQEVILRCVPISNHLYFYWYRQILGQKVEFLVSFYNNEISEKSEIFDDQFSVERPDGSNFTLKIRSTKLEDSAMYFCAREDSNEETQYFGPGTRLLVL.